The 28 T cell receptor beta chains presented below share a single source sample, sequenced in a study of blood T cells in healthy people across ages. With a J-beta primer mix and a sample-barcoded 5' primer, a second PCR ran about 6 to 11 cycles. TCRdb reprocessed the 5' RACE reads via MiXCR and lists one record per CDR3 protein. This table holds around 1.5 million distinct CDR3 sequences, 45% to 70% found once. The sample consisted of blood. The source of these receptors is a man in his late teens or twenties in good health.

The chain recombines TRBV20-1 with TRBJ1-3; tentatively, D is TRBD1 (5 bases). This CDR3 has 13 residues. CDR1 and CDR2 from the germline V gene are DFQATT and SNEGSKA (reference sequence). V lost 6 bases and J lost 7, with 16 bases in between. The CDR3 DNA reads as TGCAGTGCACCCTTCCAGGGCGTCAACACCATATATTTT. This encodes CSAPFQGVNTIYF.

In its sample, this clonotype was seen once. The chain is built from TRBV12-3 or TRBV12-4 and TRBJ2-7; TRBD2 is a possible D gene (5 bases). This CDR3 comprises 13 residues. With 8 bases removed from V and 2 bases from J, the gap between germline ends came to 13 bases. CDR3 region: CASGETYAYEQYF. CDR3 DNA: TGTGCCAGCGGGGAGACATACGCCTACGAGCAGTACTTC.

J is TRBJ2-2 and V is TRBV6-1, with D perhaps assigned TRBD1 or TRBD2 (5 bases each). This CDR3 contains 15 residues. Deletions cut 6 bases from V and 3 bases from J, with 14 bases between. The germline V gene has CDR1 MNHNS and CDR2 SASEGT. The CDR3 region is CASRAGTDYTGELFF. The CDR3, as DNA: TGTGCCAGCAGGGCCGGGACCGATTACACCGGGGAGCTGTTTTTT.

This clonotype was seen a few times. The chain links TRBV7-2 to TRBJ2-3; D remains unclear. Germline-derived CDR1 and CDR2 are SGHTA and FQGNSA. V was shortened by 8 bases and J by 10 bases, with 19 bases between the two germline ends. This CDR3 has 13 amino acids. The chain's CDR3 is CASGLRTINAQYF. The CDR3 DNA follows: TGTGCCAGCGGCCTTCGGACCATCAACGCGCAGTATTTT.

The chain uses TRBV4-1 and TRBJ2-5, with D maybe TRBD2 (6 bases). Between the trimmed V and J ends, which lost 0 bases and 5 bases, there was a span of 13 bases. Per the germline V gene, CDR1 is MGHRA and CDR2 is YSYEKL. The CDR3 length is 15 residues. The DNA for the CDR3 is TGCGCCAGCAGCCAAGATCTTGGTGGGGGGGAGACCCAGTACTTC. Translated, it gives CASSQDLGGGETQYF.

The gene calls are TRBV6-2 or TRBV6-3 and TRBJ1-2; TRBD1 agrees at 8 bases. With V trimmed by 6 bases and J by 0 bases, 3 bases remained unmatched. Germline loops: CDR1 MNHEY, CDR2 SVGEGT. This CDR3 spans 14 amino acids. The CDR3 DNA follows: TGTGCCAGCAGCGGGACAGGCCCTAACTATGGCTACACCTTC. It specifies CASSGTGPNYGYTF.

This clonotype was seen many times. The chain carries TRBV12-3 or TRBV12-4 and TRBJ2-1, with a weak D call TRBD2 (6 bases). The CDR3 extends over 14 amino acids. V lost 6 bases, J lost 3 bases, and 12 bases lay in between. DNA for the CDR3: TGTGCCAGCAGCCCTGGGGGGAGCTACAATGAGCAGTTCTTC. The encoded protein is CASSPGGSYNEQFF.

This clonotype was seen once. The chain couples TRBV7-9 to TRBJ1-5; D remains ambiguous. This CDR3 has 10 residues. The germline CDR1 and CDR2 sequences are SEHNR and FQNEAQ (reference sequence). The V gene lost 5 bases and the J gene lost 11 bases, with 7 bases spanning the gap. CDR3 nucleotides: TGTGCCAGCAGCCTCCAATCCCAGCATTTT. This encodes CASSLQSQHF.

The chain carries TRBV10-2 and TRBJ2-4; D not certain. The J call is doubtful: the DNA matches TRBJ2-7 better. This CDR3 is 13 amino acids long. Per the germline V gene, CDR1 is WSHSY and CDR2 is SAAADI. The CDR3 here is CASSGGPAYEQYF. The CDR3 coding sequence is TGCGCCAGCAGTGGTGGGCCCGCTTACGAGCAGTACTTC.

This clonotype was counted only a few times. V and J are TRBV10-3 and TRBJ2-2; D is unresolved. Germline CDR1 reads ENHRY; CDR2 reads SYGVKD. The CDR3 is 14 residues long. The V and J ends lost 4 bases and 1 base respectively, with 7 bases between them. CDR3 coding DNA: TGTGCCATCAGTGGGCCTGGGAACACCGGGGAGCTGTTTTTT. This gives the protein CAISGPGNTGELFF.

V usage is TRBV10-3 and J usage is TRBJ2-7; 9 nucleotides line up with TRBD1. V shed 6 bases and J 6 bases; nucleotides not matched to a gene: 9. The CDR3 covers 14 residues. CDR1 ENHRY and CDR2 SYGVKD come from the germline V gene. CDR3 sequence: CAISSPGQGAEQYF. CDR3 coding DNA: TGTGCCATCAGCTCTCCGGGACAGGGAGCCGAGCAGTACTTC.

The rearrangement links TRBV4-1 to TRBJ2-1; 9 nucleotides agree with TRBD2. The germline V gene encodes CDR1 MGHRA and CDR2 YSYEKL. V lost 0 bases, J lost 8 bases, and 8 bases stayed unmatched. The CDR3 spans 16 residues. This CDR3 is CASSQEGAGGTYEQFF. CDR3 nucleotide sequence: TGCGCCAGCAGCCAAGAAGGGGCGGGAGGGACGTATGAGCAGTTCTTC.

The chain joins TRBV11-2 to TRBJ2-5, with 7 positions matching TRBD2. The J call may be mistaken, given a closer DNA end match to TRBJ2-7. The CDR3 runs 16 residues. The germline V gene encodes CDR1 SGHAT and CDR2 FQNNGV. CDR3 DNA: TGTGCCAGCAGCCCCGTGTTTAGGAGCGGGGAGGCCGAGCAGTACTTC. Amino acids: CASSPVFRSGEAEQYF.

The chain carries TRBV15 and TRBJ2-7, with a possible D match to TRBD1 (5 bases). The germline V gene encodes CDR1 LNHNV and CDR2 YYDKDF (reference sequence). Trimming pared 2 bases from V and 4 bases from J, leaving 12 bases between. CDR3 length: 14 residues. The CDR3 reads CATSRSHQGYEQYF. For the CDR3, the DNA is TGTGCCACCAGCAGATCTCATCAGGGATACGAGCAGTACTTC.

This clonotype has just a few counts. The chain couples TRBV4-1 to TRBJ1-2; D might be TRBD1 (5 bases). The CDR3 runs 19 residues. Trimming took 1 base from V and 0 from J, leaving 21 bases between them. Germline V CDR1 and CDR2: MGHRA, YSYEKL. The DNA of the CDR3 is TGCGCCAGCAGCCAAGGACGGGGGGAGGGGACCTTTTCTAACTATGGCTACACCTTC. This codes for CASSQGRGEGTFSNYGYTF.

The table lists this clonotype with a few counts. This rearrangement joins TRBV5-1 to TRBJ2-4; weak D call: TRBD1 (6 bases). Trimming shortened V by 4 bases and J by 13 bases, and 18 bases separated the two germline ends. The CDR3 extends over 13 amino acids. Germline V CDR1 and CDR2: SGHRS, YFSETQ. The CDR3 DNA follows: TGCGCCAGCAGCATTAACAGGGTGGAGGAGCAGTACTTC. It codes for CASSINRVEEQYF.

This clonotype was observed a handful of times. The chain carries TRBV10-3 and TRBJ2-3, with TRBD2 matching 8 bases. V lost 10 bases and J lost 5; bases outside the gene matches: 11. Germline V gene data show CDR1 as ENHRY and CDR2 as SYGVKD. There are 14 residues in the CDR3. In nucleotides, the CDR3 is TGTGCCACCGGGACTAGTCAATTTCAAGATACGCAGTATTTT. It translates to CATGTSQFQDTQYF.

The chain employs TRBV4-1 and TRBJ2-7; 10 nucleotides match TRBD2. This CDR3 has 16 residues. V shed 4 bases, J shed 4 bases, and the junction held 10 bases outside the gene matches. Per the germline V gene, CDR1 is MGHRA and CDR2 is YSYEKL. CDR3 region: CASSPYGASGGYEQYF. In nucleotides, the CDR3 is TGCGCCAGCAGCCCTTACGGGGCTAGCGGGGGATACGAGCAGTACTTC.

The CDR3 bases are TGTGCCAGCAGTTACTGGGGCGGAACTAATGAAAAACTGTTTTTT. Protein product: CASSYWGGTNEKLFF. The chain couples TRBV6-6 to TRBJ1-4; the D gene is possibly TRBD1 (5 bases). The CDR3 runs to 15 residues. Trimming cost V 1 base and J 1 base, with 7 bases left between them. Germline lookup yields CDR1 MNHNY and CDR2 SVGAGI (reference sequence).

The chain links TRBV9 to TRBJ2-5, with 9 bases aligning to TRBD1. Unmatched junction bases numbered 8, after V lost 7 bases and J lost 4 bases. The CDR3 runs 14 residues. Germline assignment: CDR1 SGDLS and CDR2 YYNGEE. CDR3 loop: CASGGTGKGETQYF. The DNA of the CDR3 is TGTGCCAGCGGAGGGACAGGGAAGGGAGAGACCCAGTACTTC.

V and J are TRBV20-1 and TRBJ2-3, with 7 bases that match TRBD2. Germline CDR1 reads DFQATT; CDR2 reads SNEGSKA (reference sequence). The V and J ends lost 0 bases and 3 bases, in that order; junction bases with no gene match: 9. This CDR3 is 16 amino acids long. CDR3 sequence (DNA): TGCAGTGCTAGAGAGCGAGCGGGACTGCTGACAGATACGCAGTATTTT. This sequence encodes CSARERAGLLTDTQYF.

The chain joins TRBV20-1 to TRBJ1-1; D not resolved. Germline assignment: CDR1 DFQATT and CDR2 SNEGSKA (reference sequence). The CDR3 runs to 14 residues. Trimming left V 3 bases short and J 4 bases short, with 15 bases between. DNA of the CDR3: TGCAGTGCTAGTACGGCCGTGGGATCCACTGAAGCTTTCTTT. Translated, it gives CSASTAVGSTEAFF.

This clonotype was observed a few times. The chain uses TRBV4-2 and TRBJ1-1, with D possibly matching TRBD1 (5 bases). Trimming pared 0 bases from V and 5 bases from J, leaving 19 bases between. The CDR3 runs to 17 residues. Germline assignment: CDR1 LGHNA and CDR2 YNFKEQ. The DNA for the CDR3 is TGTGCCAGCAGCCAAGATTTATTTGGCAGGGAGAAAACTGAAGCTTTCTTT. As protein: CASSQDLFGREKTEAFF.

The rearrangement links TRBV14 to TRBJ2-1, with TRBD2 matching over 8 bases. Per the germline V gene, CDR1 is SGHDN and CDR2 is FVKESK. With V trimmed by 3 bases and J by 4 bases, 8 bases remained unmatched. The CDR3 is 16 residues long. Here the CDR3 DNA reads TGTGCCAGCAGCCAGCCCGCGGGACTAGGTTACAATGAGCAGTTCTTC. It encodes CASSQPAGLGYNEQFF. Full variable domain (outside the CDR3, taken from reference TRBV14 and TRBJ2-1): EAGVTQFPSHSVIEKGQTVTLRCDPISGHDNLYWYRRVMGKEIKFLLHFVKESKQDESGMPNNRFLAERTGGTYSTLKVQPAELEDSGVYFCASSQPAGLGYNEQFFGPGTRLTVL.

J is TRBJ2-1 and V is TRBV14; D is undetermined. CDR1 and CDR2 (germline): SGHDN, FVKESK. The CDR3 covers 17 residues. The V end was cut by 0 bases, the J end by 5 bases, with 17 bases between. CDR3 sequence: CASSQDRGGNVDNEQFF. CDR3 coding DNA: TGTGCCAGCAGCCAAGATCGCGGTGGGAACGTCGACAATGAGCAGTTCTTC.

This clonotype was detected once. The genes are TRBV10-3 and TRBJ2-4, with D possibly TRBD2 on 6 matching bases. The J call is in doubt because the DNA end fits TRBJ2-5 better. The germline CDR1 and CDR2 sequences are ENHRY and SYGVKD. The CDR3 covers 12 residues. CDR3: CAIGDLKETQYF. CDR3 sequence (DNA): TGTGCCATCGGGGACTTAAAAGAGACCCAGTACTTC.

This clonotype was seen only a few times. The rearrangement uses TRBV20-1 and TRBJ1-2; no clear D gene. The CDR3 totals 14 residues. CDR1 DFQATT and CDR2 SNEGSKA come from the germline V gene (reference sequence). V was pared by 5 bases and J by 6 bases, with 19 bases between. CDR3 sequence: CSAVRESGGDGYTF. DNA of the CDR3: TGCAGTGCTGTGCGGGAGTCGGGTGGGGATGGCTACACCTTC.

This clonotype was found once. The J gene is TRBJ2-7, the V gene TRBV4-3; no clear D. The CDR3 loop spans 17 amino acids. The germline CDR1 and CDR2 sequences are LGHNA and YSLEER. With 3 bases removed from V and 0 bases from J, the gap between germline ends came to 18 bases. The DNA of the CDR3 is TGCGCCAGCAGCCATTACCGAGGCCACGGAGCCTCCTACGAGCAGTACTTC. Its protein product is CASSHYRGHGASYEQYF.